This T cell receptor (beta chain) was sequenced in a study of regulatory T cells in long-lasting Graves disease. Findings and caveats of the study: Favoring TRBV28, TRBJ1-2 and TRBJ2-5 was a feature seen in persistent disease.

With respect to this clonotype: Its antigen is not known.

Arm-PCR with iRepertoire HTBI primers amplified the CDR3 regions for these TCR beta libraries. TCRdb called the multiplex PCR reads again in MiXCR, with one record for every CDR3 protein. The repertoire has about 420,000 distinct CDR3 sequences, around 17% of them found once; the top ten carry approximately 22%. Indicated time point: newly diagnosed GD, antithyroid drugs for less than 3 months. From PBMCs, RNA was extracted and then used to make the TCR library. The CDR3 has 14 amino acids. Germline V CDR1 and CDR2: SNHLY, FYNNEI. With V trimmed by 6 bases and J by 8 bases, 7 bases remained unmatched. These same records also appear under a second study, on T cells in Graves' hyperthyroidism and ophthalmopathy. From that study: The HTBI primer set drove a first-round RT-PCR of the TCR CDR3.

The TCR originated in a woman between 18 and 29 years old with Graves disease. The gene calls are TRBV2 and TRBJ2-1; 10 bases are shared with TRBD2. Sequenced here: peripheral blood mononuclear cells (PBMCs), sampled at new diagnosis, from a patient treated with antithyroid drugs. The CDR3 coding sequence is TGTGCCAGCAGACTAGCGGGAACCGGTGATGAGCAGTTCTTC. Translated: CASRLAGTGDEQFF.